This entry describes one T cell receptor beta chain. The antigen is undetermined. This entry is derived from a study of OX40 agonist ivuxolimab in advanced cancers. Whole-study results and caveats: Some nonresponders also had low normalized T-cell clonal expansion.

The germline V and J ends were trimmed by 2 bases and 4 bases, with 13 bases remaining between them. Per the germline V gene, CDR1 is SQVTM and CDR2 is ANQGSEA. The CDR3 spans 14 residues. Sequenced by immunoSEQ multiplex PCR; TCRdb stores in-frame clones only, minus some. The sample lists about 49,000 clones, roughly 79% occurring once. The sequence was collected from an adult with an advanced solid tumor such as melanoma, head and neck, liver or kidney cancer. Sequenced here: CD4+ or CD8+ T cells sorted from blood, sampled in a trial of the OX40 agonist ivuxolimab. The chain couples TRBV29-1 to TRBJ2-3; D may be TRBD1 or TRBD2 (5 bases each). CDR3 nucleotides: TGCAGCGTTGAAAGTAGAGGGGTCCCAGATACGCAGTATTTT. Protein sequence: CSVESRGVPDTQYF.